These 17 T cell receptor beta chains came from one sample sequenced in a study of shared clonotypes between healthy human individuals. Repertoires were generated with immunoSEQ multiplex PCR, while TCRdb's copy carries only in-frame clones and drops some. The sample consists of 2 million to 2.5 million clones, approximately 94% of them appearing once. In the naive CD8 group, cells lacked CD45RO and were positively selected for CCR7, so terminally differentiated effector memory CD45RA+ cells were left out. Material: naive CD8+ T cells from PBMCs. The receptors come from a man aged 18 to 29 in good health. Some clones in this sample may be carry-over from other donors' samples.

The table lists this clone with a few counts. This CDR3 is also generated by other DNA sequences in the sample. The gene calls are TRBV7-9 and TRBJ2-7; D is ambiguous. CDR1 is SEHNR, CDR2 FQNEAQ, per germline (reference sequence). This CDR3 contains 12 residues. The V gene lost 1 base and the J gene lost 7 bases, with 8 bases spanning the gap. CDR3 amino acids: CASSLVGREQYF. The CDR3 nucleotides read TGTGCCAGCAGCTTAGTTGGAAGGGAGCAGTACTTC.

This clone was counted between two and nine times. This chain links TRBV7-2 with TRBJ1-1; D ambiguous. Between the trimmed V and J ends, which lost 2 bases and 1 base, there was a span of 5 bases. CDR1 SGHTA and CDR2 FQGNSA come from the germline V gene. The CDR3 is made up of 13 amino acids. The CDR3 coding sequence is TGTGCCAGCAGCTTACGTCCGAACACTGAAGCTTTCTTT. It yields the protein CASSLRPNTEAFF.

The CDR3 DNA follows: TGTGCCAGCAGTGACCCCGGGACAGGGAGCACTGAAGCTTTCTTT. It specifies CASSDPGTGSTEAFF. V and J are TRBV25-1 and TRBJ1-1; 9 positions agree with TRBD1. Germline CDR1 and CDR2: MGHDK and SYGVNS. This CDR3 region has 15 residues. V lost 3 bases to trimming and J lost 4 bases; unmatched junction nucleotides: 6.

The chain is built from TRBV7-8 and TRBJ2-7, with D perhaps TRBD1 (6 bases). V lost 5 bases to trimming and J lost 4 bases, with 15 bases between them. The length of the CDR3 is 14 residues. Germline CDR1 SGHVS, CDR2 FQNEAQ. The CDR3 sequence is CASSNRDIPYEQYF. The CDR3 region has the DNA TGTGCCAGCAGCAACCGGGACATCCCATACGAGCAGTACTTC.

The chain is built from TRBV5-1 and TRBJ2-5; possible D gene TRBD2, 6 bases. The CDR3 spans 12 residues. The V end lost 8 bases, the J end lost 5 bases, and 13 bases lay between the germline ends. Germline CDR1 SGHRS, CDR2 YFSETQ. The CDR3 here is CASWGLGETQYF. In DNA, the CDR3 is TGCGCCAGTTGGGGACTGGGGGAGACCCAGTACTTC.

This clone was observed a single time. V is TRBV29-1 and J is TRBJ2-7, with D unresolved. V lost 3 bases and J lost 4, with 13 bases in between. CDR1 is SQVTM, CDR2 ANQGSEA, per germline. This CDR3 is built from 13 residues. CDR3 in amino acids: CSVEVRGPYEQYF. CDR3 bases: TGCAGCGTTGAGGTCCGTGGCCCTTACGAGCAGTACTTC.

The chain recombines TRBV27 with TRBJ2-7; weak D call: TRBD2 (6 bases). The CDR3 runs 14 residues. The V gene lost 2 bases and the J gene lost 5 bases, with 13 bases spanning the gap. Germline V gene sequence: CDR1 MNHEY, CDR2 SMNVEV (reference sequence). Here the CDR3 DNA reads TGTGCCAGCAGTTTACGACTAGGTTTTAACGAGCAGTACTTC. It is translated as CASSLRLGFNEQYF.

The chain couples TRBV5-5 to TRBJ2-5, with D hard to call. CDR1 and CDR2 (germline): SGHKS, YYEKEE (reference sequence). Deletions cut 2 bases from V and 1 base from J, with 6 bases between. The CDR3 is 13 amino acids. The chain's CDR3 is CASSFPVQETQYF. CDR3 coding DNA: TGTGCCAGCAGCTTCCCAGTCCAAGAGACCCAGTACTTC.

The chain has TRBV9 and TRBJ2-1; D gene uncertain. CDR3 size: 15 residues. Trimming took 0 bases from V and 2 from J, leaving 9 bases between them. Germline CDR1 and CDR2: SGDLS and YYNGEE. The CDR3, as DNA: TGTGCCAGCAGCGTAGGCGAAGGGCCCTACAATGAGCAGTTCTTC. Protein: CASSVGEGPYNEQFF.

This rearrangement joins TRBV29-1 to TRBJ2-3; possible D gene TRBD2, 5 bases. V dropped 8 bases and J dropped 2 bases, with 11 bases sitting between them. The CDR3 covers 12 residues. Germline CDR1 and CDR2: SQVTM and ANQGSEA. CDR3 DNA sequence: TGCAGCCTTCGGGGAATCACAGATACGCAGTATTTT. It yields the protein CSLRGITDTQYF.

This sequence joins TRBV28 and TRBJ2-7; tentatively, D is TRBD2 (6 bases). The CDR3 spans 13 residues. V was clipped by 10 bases and J by 3 bases, with 16 bases between them. Germline V gives CDR1 MDHEN, CDR2 SYDVKM. The CDR3 nucleotides read TGTGCCACTCGGGGATCGGGGGTCTACGAGCAGTACTTC. Translating gives CATRGSGVYEQYF.

The rearrangement joins TRBV13 to TRBJ2-1; D gene uncertain. The germline gives CDR1 PRHDT, CDR2 FYEKMQ (reference sequence). The CDR3 loop spans 15 amino acids. V was shortened by 3 bases and J by 2 bases, with 11 bases between the two germline ends. CDR3: CASSFRLVTYNEQFF. DNA for the CDR3: TGTGCCAGCAGCTTTAGGCTAGTAACCTACAATGAGCAGTTCTTC. The full variable domain, its missing parts supplied by reference TRBV13 and TRBJ2-1, is AAGVIQSPRHLIKEKRETATLKCYPIPRHDTVYWYQQGPGQDPQFLISFYEKMQSDKGSIPDRFSAQQFSDYHSELNMSSLELGDSALYFCASSFRLVTYNEQFFGPGTRLTVL.

This clone was seen a few times. Other DNA sequences in this sample translate to the same CDR3. The chain joins TRBV19 to TRBJ1-1; D unclear. The ends were cut back, 1 base at V and 1 base at J, with 4 bases in the middle. Germline V gene sequence: CDR1 LNHDA, CDR2 SQIVND (reference sequence). The CDR3 covers 13 residues. Written as DNA, the CDR3 is TGTGCCAGTAGTATAGTCACGAACACTGAAGCTTTCTTT. Translating it yields CASSIVTNTEAFF.

The CDR3 DNA reads as TGTGCCAGCAAGATAGCGGGAGGGCCTGGAGAGACCCAGTACTTC. Encoded protein: CASKIAGGPGETQYF. The chain employs TRBV6-6 and TRBJ2-5; TRBD2 aligns across 11 bases. The CDR3 is 15 residues long. With V trimmed by 7 bases and J by 4 bases, 8 bases remained unmatched. Germline CDR1 and CDR2: MNHNY and SVGAGI (reference sequence).

The chain is built from TRBV5-8 and TRBJ1-1; no clear D. Germline V gene lookup returns CDR1 SGHTS and CDR2 YDEGEE. With 5 bases removed from V and 1 base from J, the gap between germline ends came to 12 bases. The CDR3 is 14 amino acids. CDR3 nucleotide sequence: TGTGCCAGCAGGGGCAGCCCCAGGAACACTGAAGCTTTCTTT. It encodes CASRGSPRNTEAFF.

Worth noting for this clone: The same CDR3 can be traced to other DNA sequences in this sample. This chain uses TRBV11-3 with TRBJ2-2, with unresolved D. The CDR3 length is 13 residues. The germline gives CDR1 SGHNT, CDR2 YENEEA. The ends were cut back, 5 bases at V and 2 bases at J, with 6 bases in the middle. CDR3 amino acids: CASSPRNTGELFF. Here the CDR3 DNA reads TGTGCCAGCAGCCCTAGAAACACCGGGGAGCTGTTTTTT. Full variable domain (rest looked up from reference TRBV11-3 and TRBJ2-2): EAGVVQSPRYKIIEKKQPVAFWCNPISGHNTLYWYLQNLGQGPELLIRYENEEAVDDSQLPKDRFSAERLKGVDSTLKIQPAELGDSAVYLCASSPRNTGELFFGEGSRLTVL.

This rearrangement joins TRBV19 to TRBJ2-1, with 7 nucleotides matching TRBD2. This CDR3 has 15 amino acids. V dropped 3 bases and J dropped 10; count of bases not matched to a gene: 12. From germline, CDR1 is LNHDA and CDR2 SQIVND (reference sequence). CDR3 bases: TGTGCCAGTAGTATGTCGCTAGCGGCCCGGTACGAGCAGTTCTTC. Its translation is CASSMSLAARYEQFF.